This T cell receptor (beta chain) is drawn from a study of cytotoxic CD8 clonotypes in ibrutinib-treated CLL. On this clone: As yet, its antigen is unknown.

Generated by immunoSEQ multiplex PCR, the TCRdb table keeps only in-frame clones and is missing some. The sample includes about 97,000 clones, approximately 71% of them seen just once. Notes on the study in general: At ibrutinib response, clonality increased, and at progression it declined back toward baseline. Sampling times differed between sustained-remission and progressing patients. Baseline levels of clonality went above those of age-matched healthy donors and moved with circulating CD8+ T-cell counts. Treatment saw public clonotypes, which were uncommon, either contract or stay stable.

The source was PBMCs, collected after 24 months of ibrutinib treatment. This receptor was taken from a human donor with chronic lymphocytic leukemia.

The CDR3 sequence: CASSPARGYNYGYTF. The CDR3 nucleotides are TGTGCCAGCTCACCAGCGAGGGGTTATAACTATGGCTACACCTTC. The chain couples TRBV18 to TRBJ1-2, with a possible D match to TRBD1 (5 bases). V was trimmed by 2 bases and J by 1 base, leaving 11 bases between them. The germline V gene has CDR1 KGHSH and CDR2 LQKENI. This CDR3 has 15 amino acids.